This T cell receptor (beta chain) was identified in a study of blood T cell repertoires in COVID-19. As for the study in general: Spain, Italy and the United States supplied samples that represented acute and convalescent COVID-19. The cDNA or gDNA used as material had been derived from T cells, B-cell-depleted T cells, or PBMCs.

Original data processing: Amplification of reference gene primers was used by the study to estimate nucleated cell counts. Clones were sequenced by immunoSEQ multiplex PCR, and TCRdb holds only the in-frame ones, with some missing. Clone size and the V and J calls come from that table; the DNA yielded D and trimming. This sample has more than 250,000 clones, with roughly 91% found just once. The CDR3 totals 16 residues. The V gene end was trimmed by 2 bases and the J gene end by 4 bases; junction bases not matched to a gene: 9. From germline, CDR1 is SGHTA and CDR2 FQGNSA. The sequence derives from a man aged 45 to 65 with active or convalescent COVID-19. This chain uses TRBV7-2 with TRBJ1-2; 8 bases fit TRBD1. Sequencing was carried out using peripheral blood. This CDR3 reads CASSLTGTGGIYGYTF. DNA of the CDR3: TGTGCCAGCAGCTTAACTGGGACAGGTGGAATCTATGGCTACACCTTC.